This record concerns one TCR beta chain sequence. Its antigen is undetermined. These data come from a study of T cell clones after liver transplantation. Study-level information: Tolerance: complete withdrawal held at least one year, liver enzymes staying within twice normal. Findings and caveats of the study: Compared with third party-reactive sequences, donor-reactive ones declined more, independent of withdrawal success. Post-transplant time points were not standardized, so conclusions are preliminary.

Using immunoSEQ multiplex PCR, the repertoire was profiled, and TCRdb retains in-frame clones only, with some absent. The repertoire holds 40,000 to 65,000 clones, with approximately 84% as singletons. CDR3 length: 13 residues. V dropped 5 bases and J dropped 2 bases, with 13 bases sitting between them. Germline values: CDR1 SQVTM, CDR2 ANQGSEA. The sequence was collected from a human donor who received a liver transplant. The specimen was CD4+ T cells from blood, collected before liver transplant. V gene TRBV29-1 combines with J gene TRBJ2-7, with D perhaps matching TRBD1 (7 bases). The CDR3 DNA reads as TGCAGCGTTCGCGGGACAGAAGCCTACGAGCAGTACTTC. Amino acid sequence: CSVRGTEAYEQYF.